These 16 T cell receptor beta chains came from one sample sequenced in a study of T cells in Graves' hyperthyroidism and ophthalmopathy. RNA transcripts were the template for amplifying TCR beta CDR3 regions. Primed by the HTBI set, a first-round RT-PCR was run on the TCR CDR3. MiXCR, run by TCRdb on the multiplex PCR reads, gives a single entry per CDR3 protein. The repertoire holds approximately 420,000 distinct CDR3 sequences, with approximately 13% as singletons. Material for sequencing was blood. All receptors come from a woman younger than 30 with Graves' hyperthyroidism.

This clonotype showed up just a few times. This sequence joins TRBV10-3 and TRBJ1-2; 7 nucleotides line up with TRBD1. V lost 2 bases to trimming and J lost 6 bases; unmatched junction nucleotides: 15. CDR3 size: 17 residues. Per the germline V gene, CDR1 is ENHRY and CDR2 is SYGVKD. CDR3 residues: CAISEDLQGRSKDGYTF. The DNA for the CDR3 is TGTGCCATCAGTGAGGACCTACAGGGGAGAAGTAAGGATGGCTACACCTTC.

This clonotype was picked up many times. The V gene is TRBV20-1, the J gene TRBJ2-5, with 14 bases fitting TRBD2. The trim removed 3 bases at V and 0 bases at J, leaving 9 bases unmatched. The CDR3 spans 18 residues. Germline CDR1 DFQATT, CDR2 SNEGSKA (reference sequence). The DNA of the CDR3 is TGCAGTGCTAGTACCCCGGGACTAGCGGGAGCGAACCAAGAGACCCAGTACTTC. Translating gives CSASTPGLAGANQETQYF.

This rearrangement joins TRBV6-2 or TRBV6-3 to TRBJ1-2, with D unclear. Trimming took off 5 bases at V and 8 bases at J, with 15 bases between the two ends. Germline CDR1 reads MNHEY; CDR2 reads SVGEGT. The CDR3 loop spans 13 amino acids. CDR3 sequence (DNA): TGTGCCAGCAGTCGTTACGAGGGTGTAGGCTACACCTTC. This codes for CASSRYEGVGYTF.

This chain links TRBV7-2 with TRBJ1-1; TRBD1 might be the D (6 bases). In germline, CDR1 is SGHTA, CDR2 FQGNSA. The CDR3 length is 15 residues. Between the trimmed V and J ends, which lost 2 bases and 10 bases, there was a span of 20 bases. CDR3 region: CASSLIPGGGEGAFF. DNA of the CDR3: TGTGCCAGCAGCTTAATCCCGGGAGGGGGGGAAGGAGCTTTCTTT.

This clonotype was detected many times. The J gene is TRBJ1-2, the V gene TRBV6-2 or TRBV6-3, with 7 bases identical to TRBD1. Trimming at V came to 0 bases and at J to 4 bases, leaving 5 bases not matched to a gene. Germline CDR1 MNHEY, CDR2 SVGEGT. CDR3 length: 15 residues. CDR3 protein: CASSYSLRDSYGYTF. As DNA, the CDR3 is TGTGCCAGCAGTTACTCTCTTCGGGACAGCTATGGCTACACCTTC.

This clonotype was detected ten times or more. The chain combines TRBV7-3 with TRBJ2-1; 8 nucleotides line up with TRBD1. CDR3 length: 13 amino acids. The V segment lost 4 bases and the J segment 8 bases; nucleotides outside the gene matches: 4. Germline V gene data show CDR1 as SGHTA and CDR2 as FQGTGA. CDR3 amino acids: CASSSRGRDEQFF. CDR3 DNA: TGTGCCAGCAGCTCCAGGGGGCGGGATGAGCAGTTCTTC.

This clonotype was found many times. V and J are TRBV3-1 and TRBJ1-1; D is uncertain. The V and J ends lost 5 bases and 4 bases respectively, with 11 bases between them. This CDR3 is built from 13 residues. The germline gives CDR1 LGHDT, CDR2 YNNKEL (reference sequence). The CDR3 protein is CASSAAFGTEAFF. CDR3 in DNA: TGTGCCAGCAGCGCCGCATTTGGCACTGAAGCTTTCTTT.

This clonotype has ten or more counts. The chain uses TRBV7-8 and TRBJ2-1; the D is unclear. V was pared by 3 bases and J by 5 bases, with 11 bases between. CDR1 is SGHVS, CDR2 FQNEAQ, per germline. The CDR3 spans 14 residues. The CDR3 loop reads CASSLPPVNNEQFF. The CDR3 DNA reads TGTGCCAGCAGCTTGCCTCCCGTAAACAATGAGCAGTTCTTC.

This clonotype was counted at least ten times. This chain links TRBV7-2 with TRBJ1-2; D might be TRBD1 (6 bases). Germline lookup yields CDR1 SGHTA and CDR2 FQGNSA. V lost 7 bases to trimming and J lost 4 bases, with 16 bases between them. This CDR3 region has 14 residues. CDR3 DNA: TGTGCCAGCAACCAGGGAGGGGGAGGCTATGGCTACACCTTC. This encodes CASNQGGGGYGYTF.

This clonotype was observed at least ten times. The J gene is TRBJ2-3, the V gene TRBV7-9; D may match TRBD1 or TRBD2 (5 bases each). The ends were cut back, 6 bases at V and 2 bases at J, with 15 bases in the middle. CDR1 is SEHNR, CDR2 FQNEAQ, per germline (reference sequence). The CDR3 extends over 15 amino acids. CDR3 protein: CASSRASGTTDTQYF. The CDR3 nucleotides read TGTGCCAGCAGTCGGGCCTCCGGGACCACAGATACGCAGTATTTT.

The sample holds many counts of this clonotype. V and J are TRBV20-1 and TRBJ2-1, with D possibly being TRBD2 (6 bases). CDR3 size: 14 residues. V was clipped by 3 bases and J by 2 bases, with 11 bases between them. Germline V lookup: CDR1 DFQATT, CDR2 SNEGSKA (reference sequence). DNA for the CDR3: TGCAGTGCTAGGTCGGGAGTGGCCTACAATGAGCAGTTCTTC. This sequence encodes CSARSGVAYNEQFF.

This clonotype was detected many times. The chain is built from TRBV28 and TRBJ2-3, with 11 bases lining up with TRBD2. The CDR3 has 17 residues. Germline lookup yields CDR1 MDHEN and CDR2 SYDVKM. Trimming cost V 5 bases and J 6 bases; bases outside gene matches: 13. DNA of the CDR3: TGTGCCAGCAGTACCGCCCTACTAGCGGGAGACTCCGATACGCAGTATTTT. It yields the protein CASSTALLAGDSDTQYF.

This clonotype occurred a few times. CDR3 sequence reads: CSVVETDYGYTF. The DNA for the CDR3 is TGCAGCGTTGTGGAGACAGACTATGGCTACACCTTC. This chain joins TRBV29-1 and TRBJ1-2, with D perhaps TRBD1 (5 bases). This CDR3 has 12 residues. The V end was cut by 4 bases, the J end by 3 bases, with 9 bases between. In germline, CDR1 is SQVTM, CDR2 ANQGSEA.

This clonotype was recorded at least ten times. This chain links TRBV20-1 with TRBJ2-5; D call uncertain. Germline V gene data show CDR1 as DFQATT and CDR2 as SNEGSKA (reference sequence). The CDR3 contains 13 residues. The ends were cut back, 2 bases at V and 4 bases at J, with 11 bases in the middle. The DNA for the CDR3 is TGCAGTGCTAGAAATATGGCAGTAGAGACCCAGTACTTC. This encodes CSARNMAVETQYF.

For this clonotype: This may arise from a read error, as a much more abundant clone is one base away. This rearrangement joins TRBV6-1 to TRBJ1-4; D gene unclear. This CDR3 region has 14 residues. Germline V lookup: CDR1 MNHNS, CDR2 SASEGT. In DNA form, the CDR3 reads TGTGCCAGCAGTCCAGAGGGAACTAATGGAAAACTGTTTTTT. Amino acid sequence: CASSPEGTNGKLFF.

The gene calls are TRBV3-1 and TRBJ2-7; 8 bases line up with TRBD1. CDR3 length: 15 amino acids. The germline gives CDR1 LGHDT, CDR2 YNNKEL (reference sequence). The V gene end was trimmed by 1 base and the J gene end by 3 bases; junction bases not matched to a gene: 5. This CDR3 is CASSQGLGQDYEQYF. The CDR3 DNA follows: TGTGCCAGCAGCCAAGGCCTGGGACAGGACTACGAGCAGTACTTC.